The clone carrying this TCR beta chain was seen just once. The antigen is unknown. The source of the sample is a study of T cells in localized non-small cell lung cancer. Overall study findings and caveats: Uninvolved adjacent lung had higher T cell clonality than tumor and all other tissues. Longer overall survival was associated with a higher density of T cells in the blood. Adjacent lung held a median roughly 56 of the top 100 tumor clones. Since sequencing was restricted to only one region of the tumor, intratumor heterogeneity remains a possibility.

Sequencing was performed with immunoSEQ multiplex PCR; in TCRdb, only in-frame clones are kept and a portion is missing. Of about 33,000 clones in the sample, about 90% are singletons; the top ten hold roughly 4%. In germline, CDR1 is SNHLY, CDR2 FYNNEI. Trimming stripped 7 bases from V and 4 bases from J, with 13 bases between. The CDR3 is made up of 13 amino acids. The chain links TRBV2 to TRBJ1-2; D is ambiguous. The specimen was peripheral blood, collected before any cancer treatment. The sequence was obtained from a man aged 40 to 70 with stage I lung adenocarcinoma. Here the CDR3 reads CASKLDGLYGYTF. CDR3 sequence (DNA): TGTGCCAGCAAGCTCGACGGACTCTATGGCTACACCTTC.